The rows below give T cell receptor beta chains drawn from one sample of a study of T cells after yellow fever vaccination. From the 5' RACE reads, TCRdb called clonotypes with MiXCR, one entry per CDR3 protein. The profile shows a few hundred thousand distinct CDR3 sequences, roughly 4% of them singletons. Material: PBMCs, obtained on the day of the yellow fever booster vaccination. These receptors were collected from a man aged 18 to 35 who received the YFV17D yellow fever vaccine. The CDR3 runs from the conserved cysteine through the conserved F or W. The D gene is left open where the match is weak. For some rows the clone size is stated as once, few or many, or as a class when expanded; others skip it.

>.|TRBJ1-1|TRBV29-1|many
CSVIWQMNTEAFF
TGCAGCGTAATTTGGCAGATGAACACTGAAGCTTTCTTT
>.|TRBJ1-5|TRBV29-1|.
CSVSTVYSNQPQHF
TGCAGCGTTAGTACAGTATATAGCAATCAGCCCCAGCATTTT
>.|TRBJ2-1|TRBV5-1|.
CASSSIVGQSYNEQFF
TGCGCCAGCAGTTCCATCGTGGGTCAATCCTACAATGAGCAGTTCTTC
>.|TRBJ1-5|TRBV2|few
CATEPAGGEPQHF
TGTGCCACCGAACCTGCCGGGGGGGAGCCCCAGCATTTT
>TRBD2|TRBJ2-3|TRBV7-2|many
CASSSWAGGTDTQYF
TGTGCCAGCAGCTCGTGGGCGGGGGGCACAGATACGCAGTATTTT
>TRBD1|TRBJ1-2|TRBV12-3/TRBV12-4|.
CASSRPEAGGGYTF
TGTGCCAGCAGCCGACCCGAGGCAGGGGGAGGCTACACCTTC
>.|TRBJ2-2|TRBV20-1|many
CSARDRRVNTGELFF
TGCAGTGCCAGGGACCGCAGGGTTAACACCGGGGAGCTGTTTTTT
>TRBD2|TRBJ2-5|TRBV20-1|.
CSASPSGGRQETQYF
TGCAGTGCGAGCCCCAGCGGGGGGCGCCAAGAGACCCAGTACTTC
>.|TRBJ2-3|TRBV20-1|few
CSAISRDVDRTDTQYF
TGCAGTGCTATATCCCGGGACGTAGATCGCACAGATACGCAGTATTTT
>.|TRBJ1-5|TRBV3-1|many
CASSHRGDQPQHF
TGTGCCAGCAGCCACAGGGGAGATCAGCCCCAGCATTTT
>TRBD1|TRBJ2-7|TRBV25-1|many
CASSRDRGTYEQYF
TGTGCCAGCAGTAGAGACAGGGGCACCTACGAGCAGTACTTC
>.|TRBJ2-7|TRBV20-1|many
CSAPSGGHEQYF
TGCAGTGCCCCCTCGGGCGGACACGAGCAGTACTTC
>.|TRBJ2-5|TRBV30|many
CAWSGLAGETQYF
TGTGCCTGGAGCGGGCTAGCCGGAGAGACCCAGTACTTC
>.|TRBJ2-1|TRBV19|.
CATWGRGAYNEQFF
TGTGCCACCTGGGGTCGAGGGGCCTACAATGAGCAGTTCTTC